Shown below are 3 T cell receptor beta chains from a single sample sequenced in a study of blood T cell repertoires in COVID-19 (dated by TCRdb to 2019 to 2021). To prepare the library, the immunoSEQ multiplex PCR assay was applied. TCRdb provides this immuneACCESS table in a form limited to in-frame rearrangements. Some clones are lacking; in checked studies, under half of them reflect an unresolved V gene, and why the rest are absent is not known. The sample table lists tens of thousands of clones, about 80% of them with a count of one. The top ten constitute about 6.9% of the sample. The sample comprised peripheral blood. Every receptor here comes from a man younger than 45 with COVID-19, enrolled during active disease.

The chain combines TRBV27 with TRBJ1-4, with D possibly being TRBD1 (6 bases). The CDR3 spans 15 residues. In germline, CDR1 is MNHEY, CDR2 SMNVEV (reference sequence). V was cut by 5 bases and J by 4 bases, with 14 bases left in between. CDR3 residues: CASSPQGRDNEKLFF. CDR3 coding DNA: TGTGCCAGCAGTCCGCAGGGGCGAGATAATGAAAAACTGTTTTTT.

The chain carries TRBV18 and TRBJ2-1, with 11 bases aligning to TRBD2. J gave up 7 bases and V 3 bases, and 8 bases lay outside the gene matches. In germline, CDR1 is KGHSH, CDR2 LQKENI. The CDR3 sequence is 16 residues long. The CDR3 DNA is TGTGCCAGCTCACCTTCACTAGCGGGAGTTAGAAATGAGCAGTTCTTC. Its protein is CASSPSLAGVRNEQFF.

The V call is TRBV5-1, the J call TRBJ2-7; a weak D match, TRBD2 (5 bases). This CDR3 has 13 residues. V shed 5 bases and J shed 0 bases, with 9 bases lying between them. Germline V gives CDR1 SGHRS, CDR2 YFSETQ. CDR3 nucleotides: TGCGCCAGCAGACAAGAGGGCTCCTACGAGCAGTACTTC. Translated: CASRQEGSYEQYF. The full variable domain, in which reference TRBV5-1 and TRBJ2-7 provide the parts outside the CDR3, is KAGVTQTPRYLIKTRGQQVTLSCSPISGHRSVSWYQQTPGQGLQFLFEYFSETQRNKGNFPGRFSGRQFSNSRSEMNVSTLELGDSALYLCASRQEGSYEQYFGPGTRLTVT.